This T cell receptor (beta chain) emerged from a study of T cells expressing NK-cell markers. This CDR3 is built from 14 residues. Germline V CDR1 and CDR2: SGHTA, FQGNSA. Using the 5' RACE reads, TCRdb records one entry per CDR3 protein without DNA. The repertoire table contains 450,000 to 600,000 distinct CDR3 sequences. The V call is TRBV7-2, the J call TRBJ2-7; TCRdb's D call of TRBD1 is untestable without DNA. The sequencing input was blood T cells: a sorted CD56 or NKG2C T cell subset, CD4+ or CD8+ T cells, or bulk PBMC T cells (not recorded which). The sequence was obtained from a young man in good health. This CDR3 is CASRSQGLAYEQYF.